This T cell receptor beta chain was captured in a study of regulatory T cells in long-lasting Graves disease. General observations from the study: Persistent disease was associated with favored TRBV28 usage and with favored use of TRBJ1-2 and TRBJ2-5.

To note about this clonotype: Its specificity is not known.

Time point given: persistent/refractory GD, antithyroid drugs over 5 years with positive TRAb. The TCR library was made from RNA extracted from PBMCs. Arm-PCR of CDR3 regions with iRepertoire HTBI primers generated TCR beta libraries. Via MiXCR, TCRdb re-called the multiplex PCR reads, giving one row per CDR3 protein. The table includes 400,000 to 500,000 distinct CDR3 sequences, under 25% detected once. Germline CDR1 MNHNS, CDR2 SASEGT. This CDR3 is 16 amino acids long. V was pared by 6 bases and J by 0 bases, with 18 bases between. This clonotype was obtained from a female donor with Graves disease. The material sequenced was peripheral blood mononuclear cells (PBMCs), taken when the disease was refractory, from a patient treated with antithyroid drugs. The rearrangement joins TRBV6-1 to TRBJ2-7, with D possibly matching TRBD1 (6 bases). CDR3 region: CASSQGGYGSSYEQYF. Here the CDR3 DNA reads TGTGCCAGCAGCCAAGGGGGATATGGTAGCTCCTACGAGCAGTACTTC.